These 8 T cell receptor beta chains were sequenced from one sample in a study of cytomegalovirus exposure and HLA in healthy donors. Clones were sequenced by immunoSEQ multiplex PCR, and TCRdb holds only the in-frame ones, with some missing. The sample lists some 110,000 clones, about 82% occurring once. The sequenced sample consisted of PBMCs. These receptors all stem from a man aged 18 to 35 in good health and CMV-seronegative.

This clone was seen a handful of times. The rearrangement joins TRBV27 to TRBJ1-2, with D unclear. CDR1 and CDR2 (germline): MNHEY, SMNVEV (reference sequence). The V gene lost 5 bases and the J gene lost 2 bases, with 12 bases spanning the gap. The CDR3 is 14 amino acids. The CDR3 loop reads CASSPYSNNYGYTF. DNA for the CDR3: TGTGCCAGCAGTCCCTACAGCAACAACTATGGCTACACCTTC.

The chain combines TRBV9 with TRBJ1-2; tentative D call: TRBD1 (6 bases). CDR3 size: 16 residues. Germline CDR1 reads SGDLS; CDR2 reads YYNGEE. V was shortened by 5 bases and J by 2 bases, with 19 bases between the two germline ends. The CDR3 loop reads CASRGDGGGTNYGYTF. CDR3 nucleotide sequence: TGTGCCAGCAGGGGCGACGGGGGAGGGACAAACTATGGCTACACCTTC.

The genes are TRBV5-6 and TRBJ1-2, with D perhaps TRBD1 (6 bases). The CDR3 covers 15 residues. V was pared by 4 bases and J by 1 base, with 14 bases between. Germline-derived CDR1 and CDR2 are SGHDT and YYEEEE. In DNA form, the CDR3 reads TGTGCCAGCAGCCCCGGACAGAACCTTAACTATGGCTACACCTTC. Protein product: CASSPGQNLNYGYTF.

V usage is TRBV2 and J usage is TRBJ2-3; no firm D call. The CDR3 is 14 amino acids. Germline CDR1 and CDR2: SNHLY and FYNNEI. V lost 0 bases and J 0 bases, leaving 4 bases between the germline ends. CDR3 in amino acids: CASSEASSTDTQYF. The CDR3 bases are TGTGCCAGCAGTGAAGCTTCGAGCACAGATACGCAGTATTTT.

The chain recombines TRBV19 with TRBJ1-1; 8 bases match TRBD1. Per the germline V gene, CDR1 is LNHDA and CDR2 is SQIVND (reference sequence). CDR3 length equals 16 residues. With 4 bases clipped from V and 3 bases from J, the junction kept 10 bases outside the gene matches. The CDR3 spells CASSTSRTGPHTEAFF. CDR3 bases: TGTGCCAGTAGTACCTCTAGGACAGGGCCCCACACTGAAGCTTTCTTT.

The chain combines TRBV5-5 with TRBJ1-3, with D unclear. This CDR3 comprises 15 residues. CDR1 SGHKS and CDR2 YYEKEE come from the germline V gene (reference sequence). V was shortened by 4 bases and J by 0 bases, with 11 bases between the two germline ends. The CDR3 bases are TGTGCCAGCAGCCTGTATTTGAGCTCTGGAAACACCATATATTTT. It is translated as CASSLYLSSGNTIYF.

The V and J genes are TRBV5-4 and TRBJ2-1, with D possibly TRBD2 on 5 matching bases. V was cut by 0 bases and J by 7 bases, with 5 bases left in between. The CDR3 consists of 12 residues. CDR1 and CDR2 (germline): SGHNT, YYREEE (reference sequence). The DNA for the CDR3 is TGTGCCAGCAGCTTGGGGGAGAATGAGCAGTTCTTC. Protein product: CASSLGENEQFF.

The V gene is TRBV12-5, the J gene TRBJ1-1; no firm D call. Germline V CDR1 and CDR2: LGHNT, FRNRAP. The CDR3 sequence is 17 residues long. V was shortened by 1 base and J by 5 bases, with 20 bases between the two germline ends. The CDR3 reads CASGLAAPGRSGTEAFF. CDR3 bases: TGTGCTAGTGGTTTGGCGGCCCCCGGGAGGTCGGGAACTGAAGCTTTCTTT.